This entry lists 5 T cell receptor beta chains sequenced from one sample in a study of technical replicates of blood from several donors. Clones were read by immunoSEQ multiplex PCR, and TCRdb kept only the in-frame ones, dropping some. The sample consists of more than 65,000 clones, roughly 91% of them appearing once. Source material: T cells isolated from PBMCs. The receptors were gathered from a human donor in good health. Some clones in this sample may be carry-over from other donors' samples.

This chain joins TRBV13 and TRBJ2-5, with TRBD1 matching 7 bases. After removal of 3 bases from V and 3 bases from J, the junction contained 1 base not matched to a gene. There are 13 residues in the CDR3. CDR1 is PRHDT and CDR2 is FYEKMQ in the germline V gene (reference sequence). The DNA of the CDR3 is TGTGCCAGCAGCTTCGGACAGGAAGAGACCCAGTACTTC. It codes for CASSFGQEETQYF.

The V and J genes are TRBV4-1 and TRBJ2-7; 10 nucleotides agree with TRBD2. Germline lookup yields CDR1 MGHRA and CDR2 YSYEKL. The CDR3 runs 16 residues. After removal of 1 base from V and 3 bases from J, the junction contained 6 bases not matched to a gene. In DNA, the CDR3 is TGCGCCAGCAGCCAAGTATCGACTAGCGGGCACTACGAGCAGTACTTC. This encodes CASSQVSTSGHYEQYF.

The chain recombines TRBV7-9 with TRBJ2-3; D possibly corresponds to TRBD1 (5 bases). Trimming shortened V by 1 base and J by 6 bases, and 14 bases separated the two germline ends. This CDR3 is built from 15 residues. Germline loops: CDR1 SEHNR, CDR2 FQNEAQ (reference sequence). The CDR3 nucleotides read TGTGCCAGCAGCTTAGACAACACAGGTTCGGATACGCAGTATTTT. Amino acid sequence: CASSLDNTGSDTQYF.

In regard to this clone: In the same sample, other DNA sequences code for this CDR3. The CDR3 DNA follows: TGTGCCAGCAGCAAAGCAGAGCTTAACACTGAAGCTTTCTTT. Translating it yields CASSKAELNTEAFF. The chain carries TRBV21-1 and TRBJ1-1. TRBV21-1 is described as a pseudogene. The CDR3 sequence is 14 residues long.

This sequence joins TRBV9 and TRBJ1-1; no clear D gene. The germline V gene encodes CDR1 SGDLS and CDR2 YYNGEE. Trimming stripped 0 bases from V and 4 bases from J, with 10 bases between. The CDR3 is 14 amino acids. In nucleotides, the CDR3 is TGTGCCAGCAGCGTAGTGGCCTCCAGCACTGAAGCTTTCTTT. As protein: CASSVVASSTEAFF.